Detailed here is one T cell receptor (beta chain). The target antigen is unknown. The data stem from a study of T cells expressing NK-cell markers. The overall study: The TCR beta repertoires originated in sorted CD3+CD56+NKG2C+, CD3+CD56+NKG2C- and CD3+CD56-NKG2C+ T cells. Out of eight donors sequenced, seven tested HCMV-seropositive and the remaining one seronegative. Whole-study findings and limits: 1.0-7.0% of CD8+ T cells in six or seven donors belonged to dominant NKG2C+ clonotypes.

The CDR3 totals 13 residues. The germline V gene has CDR1 KGHSH and CDR2 LQKENI. In generating TCR beta cDNA, 5'RACE template switching with UMIs was used. TCRdb reanalyzed the 5' RACE reads, giving one entry per CDR3 protein sequence and no DNA. The table lists 200,000 to 300,000 distinct CDR3 sequences. What was sequenced was blood T cells: a sorted CD56 or NKG2C T cell subset, CD4+ or CD8+ T cells, or bulk PBMC T cells (not recorded which). The receptor was isolated from a man aged 18 to 29 in good health. The genes are TRBV18 and TRBJ2-5; TCRdb outputs TRBD1, but without DNA this stays unchecked. The CDR3 region is CASFGTTQETQYF.